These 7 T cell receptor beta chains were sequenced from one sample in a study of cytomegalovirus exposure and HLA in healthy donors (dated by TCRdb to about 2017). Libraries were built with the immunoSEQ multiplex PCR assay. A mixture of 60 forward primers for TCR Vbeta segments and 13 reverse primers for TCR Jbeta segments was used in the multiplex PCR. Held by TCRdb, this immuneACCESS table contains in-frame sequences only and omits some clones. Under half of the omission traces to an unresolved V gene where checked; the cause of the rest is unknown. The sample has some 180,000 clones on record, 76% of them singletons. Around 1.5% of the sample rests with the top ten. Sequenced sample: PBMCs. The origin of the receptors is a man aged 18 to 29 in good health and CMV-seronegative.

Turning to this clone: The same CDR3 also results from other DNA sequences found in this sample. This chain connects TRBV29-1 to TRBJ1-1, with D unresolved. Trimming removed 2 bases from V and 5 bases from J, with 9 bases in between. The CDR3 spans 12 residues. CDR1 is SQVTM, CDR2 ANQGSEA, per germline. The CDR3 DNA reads TGCAGCGTTGAAAAGGGAGGAACTGAAGCTTTCTTT. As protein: CSVEKGGTEAFF.

The CDR3 nucleotides read TGTGCCAGCAGCTTATTACAGGGGAACTATGGCTACACCTTC. Translated: CASSLLQGNYGYTF. This chain joins TRBV11-2 and TRBJ1-2; TRBD1 matches at 7 bases. CDR1 is SGHAT and CDR2 is FQNNGV in the germline V gene. J was trimmed by 2 bases and V by 2 bases; bases with no gene match: 2. The CDR3 consists of 14 residues. Together with reference TRBV11-2 and TRBJ1-2, the CDR3 gives the full variable domain: EAGVAQSPRYKIIEKRQSVAFWCNPISGHATLYWYQQILGQGPKLLIQFQNNGVVDDSQLPKDRFSAERLKGVDSTLKIQPAKLEDSAVYLCASSLLQGNYGYTFGSGTRLTVV.

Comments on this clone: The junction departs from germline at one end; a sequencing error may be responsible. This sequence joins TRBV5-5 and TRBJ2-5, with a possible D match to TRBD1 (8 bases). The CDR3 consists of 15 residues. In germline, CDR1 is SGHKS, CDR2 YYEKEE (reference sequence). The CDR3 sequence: CASSSHPQTGEGGDF. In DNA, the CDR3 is TGTGCCAGCAGCTCTCACCCCCAGACAGGGGAGGGAGGTGACTTC.

CDR3 nucleotide sequence: TGTGCCAGCAGTTTAAAGGGAGGGTTTGGGTCTGGGAGCAATCAGCCCCAGCATTTT. It is translated as CASSLKGGFGSGSNQPQHF. The rearrangement uses TRBV28 and TRBJ1-5; unclear D gene. The CDR3 covers 19 residues. V was clipped by 2 bases and J by 1 base, with 21 bases between them. The germline CDR1 and CDR2 sequences are MDHEN and SYDVKM.

CDR3 nucleotides: TGTGCCAGCTCTTTGGACTATTTCCCCACCGGGGAGCTGTTTTTT. Its translation: CASSLDYFPTGELFF. V and J are TRBV4-2 and TRBJ2-2; D is perhaps TRBD2 (6 bases). The CDR3 is 15 residues long. V was shortened by 8 bases and J by 4 bases, with 17 bases between the two germline ends. Germline V lookup: CDR1 LGHNA, CDR2 YNFKEQ.

The CDR3 loop reads CASSLTADYEQYF. CDR3 in DNA: TGCGCCAGCAGCTTGACAGCCGACTACGAGCAGTACTTC. This rearrangement joins TRBV5-1 to TRBJ2-7; D remains unclear. Trimming stripped 1 base from V and 3 bases from J, with 8 bases between. Germline V gene data show CDR1 as SGHRS and CDR2 as YFSETQ. The CDR3 has 13 amino acids. Complete variable domain (other parts from reference TRBV5-1 and TRBJ2-7): KAGVTQTPRYLIKTRGQQVTLSCSPISGHRSVSWYQQTPGQGLQFLFEYFSETQRNKGNFPGRFSGRQFSNSRSEMNVSTLELGDSALYLCASSLTADYEQYFGPGTRLTVT.

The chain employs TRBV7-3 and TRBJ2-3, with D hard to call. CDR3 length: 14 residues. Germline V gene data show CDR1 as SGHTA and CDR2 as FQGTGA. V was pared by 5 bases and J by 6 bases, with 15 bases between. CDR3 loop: CASSLSRGRDTQYF. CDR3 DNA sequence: TGTGCCAGCAGCCTCAGTCGAGGCCGGGATACGCAGTATTTT.